A selection of T cell receptor beta chains follows, all from one sample in a study of cytomegalovirus exposure and HLA in healthy donors. Using immunoSEQ multiplex PCR, the repertoire was profiled, and TCRdb retains in-frame clones only, with some absent. The table has under 150,000 clones, just under 70% seen once; the top ten hold around 4.2%. The material sequenced was PBMCs. The source is a man between 60 and 75 years old in good health and CMV-seronegative. CDR3s include the opening cysteine and the closing phenylalanine or tryptophan. Each record gives: CDR3 length, J gene, clone size, V gene, D gene, CDR3 DNA, CDR3 protein. The D gene is left open where the match is weak. Size tells how often a clone was seen (once, few, many) or the class of an expanded clone, and some rows leave it out.

CDR3 length: 14; J gene: TRBJ2-3; clone size: NA; V gene: TRBV19; D gene: NA; CDR3 DNA: TGTGCCAGTACTGTCCAGGGAAGCACAGATACGCAGTATTTT; CDR3 protein: CASTVQGSTDTQYF
CDR3 length: 15; J gene: TRBJ1-1; clone size: NA; V gene: TRBV6-5; D gene: NA; CDR3 DNA: TGTGCCAGCAGTTACTCCCCGGGGGTTGGTACTGAAGCTTTCTTT; CDR3 protein: CASSYSPGVGTEAFF
CDR3 length: 15; J gene: TRBJ1-1; clone size: NA; V gene: TRBV10-1; D gene: NA; CDR3 DNA: TGCGCCAGCAGTCGTGATGTAGGGGCGGACACTGAAGCTTTCTTT; CDR3 protein: CASSRDVGADTEAFF
CDR3 length: 15; J gene: TRBJ1-5; clone size: NA; V gene: TRBV5-6; D gene: TRBD1; CDR3 DNA: TGTGCCAGCAGCGGCGACAGGGGCGGCAATCAGCCCCAGCATTTT; CDR3 protein: CASSGDRGGNQPQHF
CDR3 length: 14; J gene: TRBJ1-2; clone size: NA; V gene: TRBV27; D gene: NA; CDR3 DNA: TGTGCCAGCAGTTATTACCAGGGAGGCTATGGCTACCCCTTC; CDR3 protein: CASSYYQGGYGYPF
CDR3 length: 11; J gene: TRBJ1-2; clone size: NA; V gene: TRBV6-5; D gene: NA; CDR3 DNA: TGTGCCAGCGCCCAGGGGAGTGGCTACACCTTC; CDR3 protein: CASAQGSGYTF
CDR3 length: 15; J gene: TRBJ2-1; clone size: few; V gene: TRBV30; D gene: TRBD2; CDR3 DNA: TGTGCCTGGACCCCGAGCGGGAGTTCCTACAATGAGCAGTTCTTC; CDR3 protein: CAWTPSGSSYNEQFF
CDR3 length: 14; J gene: TRBJ1-4; clone size: NA; V gene: TRBV2; D gene: TRBD1; CDR3 DNA: TGTGCCAGCAAAGGAGGGACAGGGTTCGAAAAACTGTTTTTT; CDR3 protein: CASKGGTGFEKLFF
CDR3 length: 15; J gene: TRBJ2-7; clone size: once; V gene: TRBV11-2; D gene: TRBD1; CDR3 DNA: TGTGCCAGCAGCTTAGGGACAGGGAAAAACAGCGAGCAGTACTTC; CDR3 protein: CASSLGTGKNSEQYF
CDR3 length: 15; J gene: TRBJ2-7; clone size: NA; V gene: TRBV27; D gene: NA; CDR3 DNA: TGTGCCAGCAGTCCCCGGACAGCGCAGCGCTACGAGCAGTACTTC; CDR3 protein: CASSPRTAQRYEQYF
CDR3 length: 17; J gene: TRBJ2-2; clone size: NA; V gene: TRBV18; D gene: TRBD2; CDR3 DNA: TGTGCCAGCTCTATAGCGATCATCGGGGGGGACACCGGGGAGCTGTTTTTT; CDR3 protein: CASSIAIIGGDTGELFF
CDR3 length: 14; J gene: TRBJ2-7; clone size: few; V gene: TRBV18; D gene: NA; CDR3 DNA: TGTGCCAGCTCTCCGGGACTCGGAACCTACGAGCAGTACTTC; CDR3 protein: CASSPGLGTYEQYF
CDR3 length: 17; J gene: TRBJ1-4; clone size: NA; V gene: TRBV9; D gene: TRBD1; CDR3 DNA: TGTGCCAGCAGCGTAGTAGGGGGCGGACAGGGAGATGAAAAACTGTTTTTT; CDR3 protein: CASSVVGGGQGDEKLFF
CDR3 length: 17; J gene: TRBJ2-2; clone size: NA; V gene: TRBV27; D gene: NA; CDR3 DNA: TGTGCCAGCAGTTTAACCACCCATTACGGGAACACCGGGGAGCTGTTTTTT; CDR3 protein: CASSLTTHYGNTGELFF
CDR3 length: 16; J gene: TRBJ2-7; clone size: NA; V gene: TRBV7-9; D gene: TRBD2; CDR3 DNA: TGTGCCAGCAGCTCATGGACTAGCGGGAAAGTCTACGAGCAGTACTTC; CDR3 protein: CASSSWTSGKVYEQYF
CDR3 length: 15; J gene: TRBJ1-2; clone size: NA; V gene: TRBV7-3; D gene: TRBD1; CDR3 DNA: TGTGCCAGCAGGGCCGGGACAGGGGACTTGGATGGCTACACCTTC; CDR3 protein: CASRAGTGDLDGYTF
CDR3 length: 13; J gene: TRBJ1-1; clone size: NA; V gene: TRBV6-1; D gene: NA; CDR3 DNA: TGTGCCAGCAGTGATGGGCGGGTTGCTGAAGCTTTCTTT; CDR3 protein: CASSDGRVAEAFF
CDR3 length: 17; J gene: TRBJ1-3; clone size: NA; V gene: TRBV28; D gene: NA; CDR3 DNA: TGTGCCAGCAGTCCCTCCCCCGACAGGTTGAGGGGAAACACCATATATTTT; CDR3 protein: CASSPSPDRLRGNTIYF
CDR3 length: 16; J gene: TRBJ2-1; clone size: NA; V gene: TRBV29-1; D gene: TRBD2; CDR3 DNA: TGCAGCGTTGAAGGACTAGCGGGAGCCTCCTACAATGAGCAGTTCTTC; CDR3 protein: CSVEGLAGASYNEQFF
CDR3 length: 14; J gene: TRBJ2-3; clone size: few; V gene: TRBV10-2; D gene: NA; CDR3 DNA: TGCGCCAGCAGTGAGTCGCCAGGGGGGAATACGCAGTATTTT; CDR3 protein: CASSESPGGNTQYF
CDR3 length: 15; J gene: TRBJ1-1; clone size: NA; V gene: TRBV19; D gene: TRBD1; CDR3 DNA: TGTGCCAGTAGTATAGAGGGACAGGGGTGGACTGAAGCTTTCTTT; CDR3 protein: CASSIEGQGWTEAFF
CDR3 length: 19; J gene: TRBJ2-3; clone size: NA; V gene: TRBV4-3; D gene: TRBD2; CDR3 DNA: TGCGCCAGCAGCCAAGACCTCCTTCTGACTAGCAAAGGCACAGATACGCAGTATTTT; CDR3 protein: CASSQDLLLTSKGTDTQYF
CDR3 length: 13; J gene: TRBJ2-5; clone size: NA; V gene: TRBV28; D gene: NA; CDR3 DNA: TGTGCCAGCAGCCGCCCGGGTCGGGAGACCCAGTACTTC; CDR3 protein: CASSRPGRETQYF
CDR3 length: 18; J gene: TRBJ2-5; clone size: NA; V gene: TRBV5-1; D gene: TRBD1; CDR3 DNA: TGCGCCAGCAGCTTCGGCCGTTGGGGCAGGGGGCGCCTAGAGACCCAGTACTTC; CDR3 protein: CASSFGRWGRGRLETQYF